The entry below describes one TCR beta chain. The clone's antigen remains unknown. Base qualities are not provided; no much larger clone lies one nucleotide away. The data belong to a study of blood T cell repertoires in COVID-19 (dated by TCRdb to the early 2020s). About the study as a whole: Samples covering the acute and convalescent phases of COVID-19 were provided by collaborators in the United States, Italy and Spain. The material from the prospective study consisted of cDNA or gDNA derived from T cells, B-cell-depleted T cells, or PBMCs. The dataset comprised deeply sampled blood TCRbeta repertoires from subjects exposed to, actively infected with, or recovered from COVID-19. The repertoires were released in a freely available public database meant as a resource for research on the immune response to SARS-CoV-2. The samples were drawn from two sources: the first 160 participants of the ongoing ImmuneRACE study, and 1,200 or so subjects contributed by 6 global collaborators. Nearly every sample came with metadata listing a de-identified subject ID, COVID-19 status, age in years and sex. Where available, HLA class I and class II types were obtained from metadata supplied by the sample provider rather than from assay-based typing. Beyond this particular receptor, the publication reports: Clinical and demographic metadata were provided uncurated, with the amount varying by source and participant.

V sheds 5 bases and J sheds 7 bases, leaving 17 bases between their ends. CDR1 and CDR2 are drawn from the germline V gene: MDHEN, SYDVKM. From its cysteine to its phenylalanine, the CDR3 spans 14 amino acids. Of all the DNA, just the CDR3 is kept, 42 bases in frame from base 1. The immunoSEQ Assay, a bias-controlled multiplex PCR, was used to amplify TCRbeta CDR3 regions from genomic DNA. The authors processed their data as follows. Within the assay, amplification of reference gene primers was used to estimate how many nucleated cells each sample contained. To quantify the absolute abundance of each unique TCRbeta CDR3 rearrangement, sequence reads were collapsed and filtered. For each sample, productive Simpson clonality was calculated as the square root of Simpson's diversity index over productive rearrangements. This is the immuneACCESS table as TCRdb keeps it, with only in-frame sequences that have V and J called. A part of the clones is gone; compared with another copy, unresolved V genes explain less than half, and the rest is unexplained. V, J and clone size are those of that table, while D and trimming were read from the DNA. The sample table records 270,000 or so clones; 83% of these occur just once. The top ten clones comprise approximately 10% of the sample.

A second Seattle source provided samples from volunteer blood donors who had recovered from COVID-19. Each collaborating institution followed its own protocols to collect whole blood in K2EDTA tubes. For TCRbeta analysis, collaborator samples were shipped as frozen whole blood, as isolated PBMCs, or as DNA extracted from either sample type. The source is a woman aged 45-65 years who had recovered from COVID-19. The V and J segments used are TRBV28 and TRBJ1-2; a tentative D call is TRBD1 (6 bases match). Sequenced sample: peripheral blood. The CDR3 region has the sequence CASSPQGRFLGYTF. Read as DNA, the sequence is TGTGCCAGCAGTCCCCAGGGGCGCTTCCTTGGCTACACCTTC.